This TCR beta chain was sequenced for a study of cytomegalovirus exposure and HLA in healthy donors. Primers for the PCR totalled 60 Vbeta and 13 Jbeta. TCRdb's copy holds only in-frame clones and misses some; the assay was immunoSEQ multiplex PCR. This table holds some 100,000 clones, under 85% found once. Details on this clone: Its ends do not fully match the called genes, so a read error is possible.

The CDR3 sequence is 18 residues long. Germline V gene data show CDR1 as SGHTS and CDR2 as YDEGEE. The rearrangement links TRBV5-8 to TRBJ2-6; 12 positions agree with TRBD1. The receptor comes from a man aged 40-49 years in good health and CMV-seropositive. Input material: PBMCs. The CDR3 DNA reads as TGTGCCAGCAGCCCCGGGACAGGGGGCCGGACTGGGGCCAACGGCCTGACTTTC. As protein: CASSPGTGGRTGANGLTF.